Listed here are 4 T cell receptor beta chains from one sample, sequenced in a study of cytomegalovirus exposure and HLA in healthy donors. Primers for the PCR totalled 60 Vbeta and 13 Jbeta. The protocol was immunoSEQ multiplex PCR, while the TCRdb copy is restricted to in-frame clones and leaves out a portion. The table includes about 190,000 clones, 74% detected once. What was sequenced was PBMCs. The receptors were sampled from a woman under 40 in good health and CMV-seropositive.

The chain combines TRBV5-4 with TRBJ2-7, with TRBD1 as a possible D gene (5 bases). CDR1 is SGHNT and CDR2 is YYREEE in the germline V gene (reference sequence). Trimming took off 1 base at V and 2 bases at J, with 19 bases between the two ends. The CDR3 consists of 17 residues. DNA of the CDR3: TGTGCCAGCAGCTTGAGGGCCCATAGGGGCGAAACCTACGAGCAGTACTTC. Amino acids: CASSLRAHRGETYEQYF.

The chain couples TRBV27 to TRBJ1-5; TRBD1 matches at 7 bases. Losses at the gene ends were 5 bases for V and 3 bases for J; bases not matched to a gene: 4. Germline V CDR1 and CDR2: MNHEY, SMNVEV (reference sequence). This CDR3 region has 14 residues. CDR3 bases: TGTGCCAGCAGTAGACAGGGTCCCAATCAGCCCCAGCATTTT. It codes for CASSRQGPNQPQHF.

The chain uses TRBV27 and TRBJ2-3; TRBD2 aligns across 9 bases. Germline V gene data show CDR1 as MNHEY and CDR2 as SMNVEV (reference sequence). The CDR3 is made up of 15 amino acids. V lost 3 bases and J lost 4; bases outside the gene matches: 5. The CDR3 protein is CASSLGGRAADTQYF. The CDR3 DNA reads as TGTGCCAGCAGTTTGGGCGGGAGGGCGGCAGATACGCAGTATTTT.

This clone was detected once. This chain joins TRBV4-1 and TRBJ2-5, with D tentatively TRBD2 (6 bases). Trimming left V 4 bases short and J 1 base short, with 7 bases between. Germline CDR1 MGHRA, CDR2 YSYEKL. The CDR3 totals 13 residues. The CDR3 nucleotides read TGCGCCAGCAGCCGGGACTTCCAAGAGACCCAGTACTTC. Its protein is CASSRDFQETQYF.